This T cell receptor beta chain stems from a study of glioma-infiltrating T cells. There are 12 residues in the CDR3. The germline gives CDR1 MNHNS, CDR2 SASEGT. Study-wide results and caveats: Non-neoplastic patients had below-expected tissue-blood divergence, while all gliomas exceeded expectation. Tissue and blood shared very few CDR3 sequences.

Concerning this clonotype: Its antigen is still unknown. Its ends do not fully match the called genes, so a read error is possible.

Using RNA template, CDR3s of TCR alpha and beta were amplified with iRepertoire arm-PCR. Input was about 95-400 ng of tissue mRNA or PBMC total RNA. A single record per CDR3 protein comes from TCRdb applying MiXCR to the multiplex PCR reads. This sample has about 190,000 distinct CDR3 sequences, with over 25% found just once. The chain recombines TRBV6-1 with TRBJ1-1, with D unclear. The sample consisted of glioma tissue, nonneoplastic brain tissue, or PBMCs (not recorded which). The sequence was obtained from a human donor with low-grade glioma or glioblastoma, undergoing nonglioma brain surgery, or in good health (not recorded which). CDR3 in DNA: TGTGCCAGCAGTATGCCGCGAACTGAATCTTTCTTT. Translated: CASSMPRTESFF.